This entry lists 22 T cell receptor beta chains sequenced from one sample in a study of T cells after yellow fever vaccination. MiXCR, applied by TCRdb to the 5' RACE reads, yields one record per CDR3 protein. The sample records approximately 510,000 distinct CDR3 sequences, 20% to 25% being singletons. Sequenced here: PBMCs, sampled more than 20 days after the first yellow fever vaccination. These receptors all stem from a man younger than 30 who received the YFV17D yellow fever vaccine.

This clonotype has more than one count but fewer than ten. The chain carries TRBV20-1 and TRBJ1-4, with D unresolved. The V end was cut by 1 base, the J end by 8 bases, with 14 bases between. The germline V gene has CDR1 DFQATT and CDR2 SNEGSKA (reference sequence). CDR3 length: 14 residues. CDR3 sequence reads: CSARVSLGREKLFF. The CDR3 nucleotides read TGCAGTGCTAGAGTATCCCTAGGACGGGAAAAACTGTTTTTT.

The J gene is TRBJ2-7, the V gene TRBV12-3 or TRBV12-4; D perhaps matches TRBD1 (6 bases). The CDR3 spans 14 residues. Trimming shortened V by 0 bases and J by 12 bases, and 18 bases separated the two germline ends. CDR3 in amino acids: CASSLAAGAGGGYF. The DNA for the CDR3 is TGTGCCAGCAGTTTAGCCGCAGGGGCCGGAGGTGGGTACTTC.

V gene TRBV12-3 or TRBV12-4 combines with J gene TRBJ2-7; a possible D gene is TRBD1 (5 bases). V dropped 3 bases and J dropped 0 bases, with 12 bases sitting between them. The length of the CDR3 is 15 residues. DNA for the CDR3: TGTGCCAGCAGTTTTGGGGCCACAGTCTCCTACGAGCAGTACTTC. This sequence encodes CASSFGATVSYEQYF.

The chain employs TRBV4-3 and TRBJ2-5; the D gene is possibly TRBD1 (5 bases). Trimming took off 0 bases at V and 5 bases at J, with 13 bases between the two ends. The CDR3 is 15 residues long. Looked up from germline, CDR1 is LGHNA and CDR2 is YSLEER. The CDR3 sequence: CASSQELGVGETQYF. The CDR3 region has the DNA TGCGCCAGCAGCCAAGAGTTAGGGGTCGGGGAGACCCAGTACTTC.

The chain links TRBV2 to TRBJ2-3, with D perhaps matching TRBD1 or TRBD2 (5 bases each). In germline, CDR1 is SNHLY, CDR2 FYNNEI. V dropped 1 base and J dropped 4 bases, with 15 bases sitting between them. The length of the CDR3 is 16 residues. This CDR3 reads CASSEGAVMGADTQYF. The CDR3 DNA reads TGTGCCAGCAGTGAAGGTGCGGTCATGGGGGCAGATACGCAGTATTTT.

This chain uses TRBV7-9 with TRBJ2-1; 10 nucleotides align to TRBD2. The germline gives CDR1 SEHNR, CDR2 FQNEAQ (reference sequence). Trimming removed 5 bases from V and 7 bases from J; junction bases left unmatched: 5. This CDR3 is built from 14 residues. Written as DNA, the CDR3 is TGTGCCAGCAGCCGTAGCGGGGGGCCAAATGAGCAGTTCTTC. Amino acid sequence: CASSRSGGPNEQFF.

This clonotype has only a few counts. This chain uses TRBV6-1 with TRBJ2-1; 7 nucleotides line up with TRBD1. Losses at the gene ends were 7 bases for V and 6 bases for J; bases not matched to a gene: 12. The CDR3 is 15 residues long. Germline-derived CDR1 and CDR2 are MNHNS and SASEGT. The chain's CDR3 is CASTADRPHLNEQFF. CDR3 sequence (DNA): TGTGCCAGCACCGCGGACAGGCCTCACCTCAATGAGCAGTTCTTC.

The chain couples TRBV5-1 to TRBJ1-5; D perhaps matches TRBD1 (6 bases). Germline-derived CDR1 and CDR2 are SGHRS and YFSETQ. With 4 bases removed from V and 0 bases from J, the gap between germline ends came to 11 bases. The CDR3 length is 15 residues. CDR3 sequence reads: CASSEGQNSNQPQHF. CDR3 DNA sequence: TGCGCCAGCAGCGAAGGACAGAATAGCAATCAGCCCCAGCATTTT. The whole variable domain, remainder taken from reference TRBV5-1 and TRBJ1-5, is KAGVTQTPRYLIKTRGQQVTLSCSPISGHRSVSWYQQTPGQGLQFLFEYFSETQRNKGNFPGRFSGRQFSNSRSEMNVSTLELGDSALYLCASSEGQNSNQPQHFGDGTRLSIL.

This clonotype has a handful of counts. The rearrangement joins TRBV4-1 to TRBJ1-1; D call uncertain. Per the germline V gene, CDR1 is MGHRA and CDR2 is YSYEKL. This CDR3 is 13 amino acids long. V gave up 3 bases and J gave up 6 bases, with 11 bases separating them. CDR3 in DNA: TGCGCCAGCAGCCAGGGGTTCTTCCCTGAAGCTTTCTTT. This sequence encodes CASSQGFFPEAFF.

The chain is built from TRBV27 and TRBJ2-7; no clear D gene. CDR1 and CDR2 from the germline V gene are MNHEY and SMNVEV (reference sequence). The CDR3 length is 11 residues. Trimming removed 6 bases at V and 4 bases at J, with 7 bases between. Written as DNA, the CDR3 is TGTGCCAGCAGGGAGCCATACGAGCAGTACGTC. Translating gives CASREPYEQYV.

This clonotype was seen a handful of times. V and J are TRBV7-9 and TRBJ2-7, with D unresolved. Germline assignment: CDR1 SEHNR and CDR2 FQNEAQ (reference sequence). The CDR3 consists of 13 residues. The CDR3 nucleotides read TGTGCCAGCAGCTCTCCGGTATCCTCCGAGCAGTACGTC. Its translation: CASSSPVSSEQYV.

The chain recombines TRBV7-2 with TRBJ2-3; TRBD2 aligns across 10 bases. J was trimmed by 0 bases and V by 3 bases; bases with no gene match: 3. The CDR3 is 16 residues long. Germline CDR1 reads SGHTA; CDR2 reads FQGNSA. CDR3 nucleotide sequence: TGTGCCAGCAGCTTCATGACTAGCGGGAGCACAGATACGCAGTATTTT. It specifies CASSFMTSGSTDTQYF. The complete variable domain, with remaining parts taken from reference TRBV7-2 and TRBJ2-3, reads GAGVSQSPSNKVTEKGKDVELRCDPISGHTALYWYRQSLGQGLEFLIYFQGNSAPDKSGLPSDRFSAERTGGSVSTLTIQRTQQEDSAVYLCASSFMTSGSTDTQYFGPGTRLTVL.

This clonotype was detected only a few times. The chain joins TRBV14 to TRBJ1-1; no definite D call. V was cut by 0 bases and J by 6 bases, with 5 bases left in between. This CDR3 has 12 amino acids. Germline V gene sequence: CDR1 SGHDN, CDR2 FVKESK. CDR3 residues: CASSQDKAEAFF. The DNA of the CDR3 is TGTGCCAGCAGCCAAGATAAAGCTGAAGCTTTCTTT.

The chain joins TRBV7-2 to TRBJ2-3; TRBD2 agrees at 7 bases. CDR3 length equals 16 residues. From germline, CDR1 is SGHTA and CDR2 FQGNSA. J was trimmed by 0 bases and V by 1 base; bases with no gene match: 4. CDR3 amino acids: CASSLVPSGSTDTQYF. The CDR3 nucleotides read TGTGCCAGCAGCTTAGTCCCTAGCGGAAGCACAGATACGCAGTATTTT.

In this sample, this clonotype turned up a few times. J is TRBJ2-1 and V is TRBV5-1, with TRBD2 identical over 9 bases. Trimming removed 3 bases from V and 0 bases from J; junction bases left unmatched: 7. The CDR3 loop spans 17 amino acids. Germline V lookup: CDR1 SGHRS, CDR2 YFSETQ. CDR3 in DNA: TGCGCCAGCAGCTGGGGACTAGCTGTGAGCTCCTACAATGAGCAGTTCTTC. Its protein product is CASSWGLAVSSYNEQFF.

The chain links TRBV7-8 to TRBJ1-1; no reliable D call. Per germline, CDR1 SGHVS and CDR2 FQNEAQ. V gave up 3 bases and J gave up 0 bases, with 14 bases separating them. CDR3 length: 16 amino acids. The CDR3 DNA sequence: TGTGCCAGCAGCTTTTATGAATCCCGTGTGAACACTGAAGCTTTCTTT. It codes for CASSFYESRVNTEAFF.

This sequence joins TRBV10-3 and TRBJ1-1; no firm D call. The CDR3 extends over 12 amino acids. Germline-derived CDR1 and CDR2 are ENHRY and SYGVKD. The ends were cut back, 9 bases at V and 3 bases at J, with 11 bases in the middle. The CDR3 is CAISGRDTEAFF. The DNA for the CDR3 is TGTGCCATTTCTGGGCGGGACACTGAAGCTTTCTTT.

In its sample, this clonotype was seen once. This chain uses TRBV4-1 with TRBJ2-7; a possible D gene is TRBD1 (5 bases). Germline CDR1 MGHRA, CDR2 YSYEKL. The CDR3 consists of 14 residues. V lost 1 base and J lost 4, with 11 bases in between. DNA of the CDR3: TGCGCCAGCAGCCAAGTGTTCAGGGCTTACGAGCAGTACTTC. This codes for CASSQVFRAYEQYF.

This clonotype was seen many times. The chain links TRBV5-4 to TRBJ1-1; D gene unclear. V gave up 0 bases and J gave up 1 base, with 10 bases separating them. The CDR3 is 15 residues long. CDR1 and CDR2 (germline): SGHNT, YYREEE (reference sequence). The CDR3 DNA is TGTGCCAGCAGCTTGGAGGTGTGGGAGAACACTGAAGCTTTCTTT. Amino acid sequence: CASSLEVWENTEAFF. The variable domain in full, completed from reference TRBV5-4 and TRBJ1-1, reads ETGVTQSPTHLIKTRGQQVTLRCSSQSGHNTVSWYQQALGQGPQFIFQYYREEENGRGNFPPRFSGLQFPNYSSELNVNALELDDSALYLCASSLEVWENTEAFFGQGTRLTVV.

This clonotype was detected ten times or more. The chain has TRBV5-1 and TRBJ1-5, with D unresolved. Trimming took 2 bases from V and 4 from J, leaving 7 bases between them. CDR1 is SGHRS, CDR2 YFSETQ, per germline. This CDR3 has 13 residues. The CDR3 bases are TGCGCCAGCAGCTTTGACGGAAATCAGCCCCAGCATTTT. Protein product: CASSFDGNQPQHF.

The chain carries TRBV6-1 and TRBJ2-2; the match to TRBD1 covers 7 bases. V shed 6 bases and J 0 bases; nucleotides not matched to a gene: 7. CDR1 and CDR2 (germline): MNHNS, SASEGT. CDR3 length equals 16 residues. CDR3 sequence reads: CASRTGASPNTGELFF. In DNA, the CDR3 is TGTGCCAGCAGAACAGGGGCATCCCCGAACACCGGGGAGCTGTTTTTT.

This clonotype occurred a few times. This chain joins TRBV5-1 and TRBJ2-7, with D perhaps matching TRBD1 (5 bases). The germline V and J ends were trimmed by 0 bases and 7 bases, with 14 bases remaining between them. Germline values: CDR1 SGHRS, CDR2 YFSETQ. The CDR3 runs to 14 residues. The CDR3, as DNA: TGCGCCAGCAGCTTGGAGGTCAGGGAATGGGAGCAGTACGTC. The encoded protein is CASSLEVREWEQYV.